Below, 22 T cell receptor beta chains from the same sample are listed, as sequenced in a study (dated by TCRdb to between 2014 and 2017). To prepare the library, 5' RACE was applied. Instrument used: Illumina MiSeq. TCRdb itself trimmed the public reads at Q25 with fastp, ran MiXCR and retained productive beta chains. Every CDR3 protein is listed once, alongside the most common genes and DNA of its rows. Within this sample are 35,000 to 55,000 distinct CDR3 sequences, with 22% of them counted one time only. Around 4.1% of the sample rests with the top ten. Tregs were isolated as CD4+CD25+CD127-/low cells. Material: Tregs sorted from a lymph node. The receptor source for this set is a female donor with breast cancer.

In its sample, this clonotype was seen a few times. The genes are TRBV4-1 and TRBJ2-1; TRBD1 matches at 9 bases. The trim removed 1 base at V and 8 bases at J, leaving 6 bases unmatched. The CDR3 is 15 amino acids. From germline, CDR1 is MGHRA and CDR2 YSYEKL. The CDR3 is CASSQGQGGFYEQFF. CDR3 nucleotides: TGCGCCAGCAGCCAAGGACAGGGGGGGTTCTATGAGCAGTTCTTC.

This clonotype was seen many times. This sequence joins TRBV20-1 and TRBJ2-2, with D possibly TRBD2 on 6 matching bases. Germline values: CDR1 DFQATT, CDR2 SNEGSKA (reference sequence). Between the trimmed V and J ends, which lost 0 bases and 5 bases, there was a span of 16 bases. This CDR3 is built from 16 residues. In nucleotides, the CDR3 is TGCAGTGCTAGAGATAGGTTAACGGGAGAGACCGGGGAGCTGTTTTTT. It yields the protein CSARDRLTGETGELFF.

This clonotype was counted only a few times. The chain has TRBV24-1 and TRBJ2-1, with 12 bases fitting TRBD2. V lost 3 bases, J lost 7 bases, and 6 bases stayed unmatched. The CDR3 is 16 residues long. Per the germline V gene, CDR1 is KGHDR and CDR2 is SFDVKD. The CDR3 spells CATSDPSGRARNEQFF. In DNA form, the CDR3 reads TGTGCCACCAGTGATCCTAGCGGGAGGGCCCGGAATGAGCAGTTCTTC.

Worth noting for this clonotype: It may be a read error: a sequence one base away is much more abundant. CDR3 sequence: CAGSNRLNEKLFF. The CDR3 DNA follows: TGTGCCGGCAGTAATCGGCTGAATGAAAAACTGTTTTTT. The chain employs TRBV27 and TRBJ1-4, with no clear D. The CDR3 runs 13 residues. Germline lookup yields CDR1 MNHEY and CDR2 SMNVEV (reference sequence). Complete variable domain (other parts from reference TRBV27 and TRBJ1-4): EAQVTQNPRYLITVTGKKLTVTCSQNMNHEYMSWYRQDPGLGLRQIYYSMNVEVTDKGDVPEGYKVSRKEKRNFPLILESPSPNQTSLYFCAGSNRLNEKLFFGSGTQLSVL.

The V and J genes are TRBV9 and TRBJ2-1; TRBD2 aligns across 9 bases. Germline V gene data show CDR1 as SGDLS and CDR2 as YYNGEE. The CDR3 loop spans 18 amino acids. The J segment lost 5 bases and the V segment lost 3 bases, leaving 15 bases of the junction unmatched. This CDR3 reads CASSGPRGSGSSDNEQFF. The CDR3 DNA reads as TGTGCCAGCAGCGGCCCCCGGGGTAGCGGGAGTTCCGACAATGAGCAGTTCTTC.

This clonotype was recorded many times. The genes are TRBV7-8 and TRBJ2-7; D not resolved. Germline CDR1 and CDR2: SGHVS and FQNEAQ. V was pared by 1 base and J by 1 base, with 8 bases between. CDR3 size: 14 residues. CDR3 coding DNA: TGTGCCAGCAGCTTAGTGAGTGTATCCTACGAGCAGTACTTC. Translation: CASSLVSVSYEQYF.

About this clonotype itself: A clone one base away is much larger, so this may be a read error. This rearrangement joins TRBV7-3 to TRBJ2-6, with 8 bases matching TRBD1. CDR1 is SGHTA, CDR2 FQGTGA, per germline. V was pared by 5 bases and J by 1 base, with 13 bases of the junction left unmatched. This CDR3 comprises 19 residues. The chain's CDR3 is CASSPIRDRLSSGANVLTF. The CDR3, as DNA: TGTGCCAGCAGCCCAATCCGGGACAGGCTTTCGTCTGGGGCCAACGTCCTGACTTTC.

As for this clonotype: The junction does not match germline at one end; this may be a read error. The chain combines TRBV11-2 with TRBJ2-4; D is undetermined. The CDR3 is made up of 21 amino acids. CDR1 is SGHAT and CDR2 is FQNNGV in the germline V gene. CDR3 in amino acids: CTSSFDFRRTDHPLAKNIQYF. DNA for the CDR3: TGTACCAGCAGCTTCGATTTCCGACGGACGGACCACCCTCTAGCCAAAAACATTCAGTACTTC.

The rearrangement links TRBV7-8 to TRBJ2-3, with D uncertain. V was trimmed by 4 bases and J by 4 bases, leaving 9 bases between them. Germline lookup yields CDR1 SGHVS and CDR2 FQNEAQ. This CDR3 region has 13 residues. As DNA, the CDR3 is TGTGCCAGCAGCTCCGGGTCTCCAGATACGCAGTATTTT. Translating gives CASSSGSPDTQYF.

This chain uses TRBV7-2 with TRBJ1-5; TRBD1 might be the D (5 bases). Trimming cost V 5 bases and J 0 bases, with 14 bases left between them. This CDR3 contains 16 residues. Germline CDR1 is SGHTA and CDR2 is FQGNSA. The CDR3 DNA reads as TGTGCCAGCAGCATCACATCAGGGCCTAGCAATCAGCCCCAGCATTTT. Its protein product is CASSITSGPSNQPQHF.

With regard to this clonotype: This clone may be a read error of a much larger clone one base away. The rearrangement joins TRBV29-1 to TRBJ2-1; 7 bases are a match to TRBD2. The length of the CDR3 is 13 residues. The V gene end was trimmed by 0 bases and the J gene end by 7 bases; junction bases not matched to a gene: 3. Germline assignment: CDR1 SQVTM and CDR2 ANQGSEA. The CDR3 DNA sequence: TGCAGCGTTGAAGATACAGCGGGGAATGAGCAGTTCTTC. Protein: CSVEDTAGNEQFF.

The rearrangement joins TRBV9 to TRBJ1-1, with D unresolved. This CDR3 has 13 amino acids. The ends were cut back, 0 bases at V and 2 bases at J, with 5 bases in the middle. Germline lookup yields CDR1 SGDLS and CDR2 YYNGEE. In DNA form, the CDR3 reads TGTGCCAGCAGCGTAGTAGATAACACTGAAGCTTTCTTT. Its protein is CASSVVDNTEAFF.

This clonotype showed up just a few times. The chain combines TRBV27 with TRBJ1-1, with D possibly matching TRBD1 (5 bases). Germline lookup yields CDR1 MNHEY and CDR2 SMNVEV (reference sequence). Trimming removed 6 bases from V and 4 bases from J, with 18 bases in between. This CDR3 spans 15 amino acids. The CDR3 bases are TGTGCCAGCAGCCTTAACGGGGACGGTCGCACTGAAGCTTTCTTT. Amino acids: CASSLNGDGRTEAFF.

V and J are TRBV7-9 and TRBJ1-2, with 7 positions matching TRBD1. V dropped 4 bases and J dropped 7; count of bases not matched to a gene: 6. This CDR3 has 13 amino acids. CDR1 is SEHNR and CDR2 is FQNEAQ in the germline V gene (reference sequence). The CDR3 nucleotides read TGTGCCAGCAGCTCTTTATACAGGGGTGGCTACACCTTC. Translating it yields CASSSLYRGGYTF. The complete variable domain, with remaining parts taken from reference TRBV7-9 and TRBJ1-2, reads DTGVSQNPRHKITKRGQNVTFRCDPISEHNRLYWYRQTLGQGPEFLTYFQNEAQLEKSRLLSDRFSAERPKGSFSTLEIQRTEQGDSAMYLCASSSLYRGGYTFGSGTRLTVV.

This clonotype turned up a few times. A read error may explain this, as a much larger clone is one base away. The rearrangement links TRBV12-3 or TRBV12-4 to TRBJ2-3; 10 bases are shared with TRBD2. CDR3 length: 16 residues. The ends lost 8 bases at V and 2 bases at J; junction bases unmatched: 10. The CDR3 DNA reads as TGTGCCAGCTTTCCAGGGACTAGCGCGTTCACAGATACGCAGTATTTT. The encoded protein is CASFPGTSAFTDTQYF.

This clonotype came up many times. This rearrangement joins TRBV7-9 to TRBJ1-5, with 8 bases identical to TRBD1. This CDR3 is 17 amino acids long. Germline V gene sequence: CDR1 SEHNR, CDR2 FQNEAQ (reference sequence). The V gene end was trimmed by 5 bases and the J gene end by 6 bases; junction bases not matched to a gene: 15. CDR3: CASSTDNFRGRGQPQHF. CDR3 in DNA: TGTGCCAGCAGCACTGACAACTTCAGGGGGCGCGGTCAGCCCCAGCATTTT.

The J gene is TRBJ1-1, the V gene TRBV7-9, with D possibly matching TRBD1 (5 bases). The germline V and J ends were trimmed by 6 bases and 4 bases, with 12 bases remaining between them. Per the germline V gene, CDR1 is SEHNR and CDR2 is FQNEAQ (reference sequence). This CDR3 is 13 amino acids long. CDR3 region: CASRFAGITEAFF. CDR3 DNA sequence: TGTGCCAGCAGGTTCGCAGGGATCACTGAAGCTTTCTTT.

This clonotype was detected a few times. This chain links TRBV13 with TRBJ2-7; the match to TRBD1 covers 10 bases. The V gene's germline CDR1 is PRHDT and CDR2 FYEKMQ (reference sequence). After removal of 1 base from V and 5 bases from J, the junction contained 5 bases not matched to a gene. The CDR3 runs 15 residues. CDR3 nucleotides: TGTGCCAGCAGCTTAGATGGGACAGGGGTCCACGAGCAGTACTTC. This translates into CASSLDGTGVHEQYF.

This clonotype was detected a few times. The V call is TRBV15, the J call TRBJ2-1; 8 bases agree with TRBD2. The germline CDR1 and CDR2 sequences are LNHNV and YYDKDF (reference sequence). The V and J ends lost 5 bases and 8 bases, in that order; junction bases with no gene match: 8. This CDR3 has 14 residues. CDR3 residues: CATSRAGVGYEQFF. Written as DNA, the CDR3 is TGTGCCACCAGCCGAGCGGGAGTGGGGTATGAGCAGTTCTTC.

The chain has TRBV28 and TRBJ1-4; 8 nucleotides align to TRBD1. CDR1 is MDHEN, CDR2 SYDVKM, per germline. Germline trimming cut 4 bases from V and 4 bases from J; bases unmatched to any gene: 8. The CDR3 is made up of 16 amino acids. The CDR3 region has the DNA TGTGCCAGCAGTTCCCGGACAGGGTACCGTAATGAAAAACTGTTTTTT. Its translation: CASSSRTGYRNEKLFF.

V and J are TRBV9 and TRBJ2-7; TRBD1 aligns across 8 bases. Germline assignment: CDR1 SGDLS and CDR2 YYNGEE. The ends lost 7 bases at V and 4 bases at J; junction bases unmatched: 4. The CDR3 is 12 residues long. CDR3 sequence (DNA): TGTGCCAGCCCCAGGGGGCTATACGAGCAGTACTTC. It translates to CASPRGLYEQYF.

This clonotype was counted ten times or more. The rearrangement links TRBV28 to TRBJ2-1, with 12 bases aligning to TRBD2. Germline V gives CDR1 MDHEN, CDR2 SYDVKM. The CDR3 sequence is 16 residues long. V was pared by 2 bases and J by 8 bases, with 7 bases of the junction left unmatched. The CDR3 coding sequence is TGTGCCAGCAGTTTACCCGGGACTAGCGGGTTGGATGAGCAGTTCTTC. Its translation: CASSLPGTSGLDEQFF.